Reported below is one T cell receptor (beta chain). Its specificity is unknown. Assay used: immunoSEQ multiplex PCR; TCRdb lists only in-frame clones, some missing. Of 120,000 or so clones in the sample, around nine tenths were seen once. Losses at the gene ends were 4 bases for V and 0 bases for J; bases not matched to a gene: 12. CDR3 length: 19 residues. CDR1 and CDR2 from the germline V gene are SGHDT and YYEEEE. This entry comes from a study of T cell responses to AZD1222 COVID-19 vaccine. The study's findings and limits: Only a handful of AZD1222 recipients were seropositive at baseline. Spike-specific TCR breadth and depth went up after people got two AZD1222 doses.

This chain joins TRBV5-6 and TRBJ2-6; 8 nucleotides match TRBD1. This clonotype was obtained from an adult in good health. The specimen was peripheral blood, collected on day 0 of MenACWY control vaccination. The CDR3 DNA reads TGTGCCAGCAGCGCGCCGGGACAGGTGACTTCCTCTGGGGCCAACGTCCTGACTTTC. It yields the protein CASSAPGQVTSSGANVLTF. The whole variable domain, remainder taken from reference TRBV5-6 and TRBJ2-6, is DAGVTQSPTHLIKTRGQQVTLRCSPKSGHDTVSWYQQALGQGPQFIFQYYEEEERQRGNFPDRFSGHQFPNYSSELNVNALLLGDSALYLCASSAPGQVTSSGANVLTFGAGSRLTVL.